This T cell receptor beta chain was retrieved from a study of neurological immune-mediated disorders. Whole-study context: Multiple sclerosis patients numbered around 35, of whom about 30 were relapsing-remitting and 3 secondary progressive. Overall study results and limits: Across subjects, no CDR3 amino acid sequence appeared in expanded clones of more than one subject, a finding that suggested private repertoires in all groups.

cDNA synthesis was performed by 5'RACE with 10-nucleotide random UMIs. Every sequencing run generated over 190 million TCR-beta sequences from 15-18 subjects. From the 5' RACE reads, TCRdb called clonotypes with MiXCR, one entry per CDR3 protein. The data show 65,000 to 85,000 distinct CDR3 sequences, 2.5% to 4% seen once. The CDR3 has 14 amino acids. Germline CDR1 MNHEY, CDR2 SVGEGT. J lost 6 bases, V lost 8 bases, and 8 bases had no gene match. This clonotype was detected ten times or more. What it recognizes is unknown. Source material: PBMCs. The clonotype was recovered from a woman aged 45-60 years with multiple sclerosis. The V gene is TRBV6-2 or TRBV6-3, the J gene TRBJ2-2, with 8 nucleotides matching TRBD2. CDR3 residues: CASETSVRAGELFF. In DNA, the CDR3 is TGTGCCAGCGAGACTAGCGTTAGGGCCGGGGAGCTGTTTTTT.